This entry concerns a single T cell receptor (beta chain). This sample is drawn from a study of blood T cell repertoires in COVID-19. At the level of the study: Both acute and convalescent COVID-19 samples were obtained from the United States, Italy and Spain. T cells, B-cell-depleted T cells, or PBMCs supplied cDNA or gDNA.

Method: immunoSEQ multiplex PCR; TCRdb's copy keeps in-frame clones and lacks some. The table lists approximately 140,000 clones, 84% of them singletons. Germline trimming cut 5 bases from V and 8 bases from J; bases unmatched to any gene: 11. CDR1 and CDR2 (germline): LNHDA, SQIVND (reference sequence). There are 14 residues in the CDR3. The chain combines TRBV19 with TRBJ1-2, with TRBD1 identical over 7 bases. Sequencing was done on a sample of peripheral blood. The receptor's source is a human donor in a cohort sampled during active COVID-19. The CDR3 bases are TGTGCCAGTAGTTCTCAGCCGACAGGGACGGGCTACACCTTC. Its translation is CASSSQPTGTGYTF.